The 26 T cell receptor beta chains below come from one sample, sequenced in a study of T cells after yellow fever vaccination. TCRdb re-called the 5' RACE reads through MiXCR, storing one row per CDR3 protein. The data hold a few hundred thousand distinct CDR3 sequences, with roughly 9.4% observed a single time. Sequencing used PBMCs, obtained on the day of the first yellow fever vaccination. The receptors were sampled from a man younger than 35 who received the YFV17D yellow fever vaccine.

The chain joins TRBV7-9 to TRBJ1-1; D possibly corresponds to TRBD1 (6 bases). Germline V gene sequence: CDR1 SEHNR, CDR2 FQNEAQ (reference sequence). CDR3 length: 13 amino acids. V was clipped by 5 bases and J by 8 bases, with 15 bases between them. CDR3 sequence: CASSTAHQGEAFF. DNA for the CDR3: TGTGCCAGCAGCACCGCACATCAGGGGGAAGCTTTCTTT. Full variable domain (rest looked up from reference TRBV7-9 and TRBJ1-1): DTGVSQNPRHKITKRGQNVTFRCDPISEHNRLYWYRQTLGQGPEFLTYFQNEAQLEKSRLLSDRFSAERPKGSFSTLEIQRTEQGDSAMYLCASSTAHQGEAFFGQGTRLTVV.

There are many counts of this clonotype. The chain employs TRBV7-8 and TRBJ2-2, with 7 nucleotides matching TRBD1. V trimming: 7 bases; J trimming: 5 bases; junction bases outside the gene matches: 7. In germline, CDR1 is SGHVS, CDR2 FQNEAQ. The CDR3 loop spans 14 amino acids. CDR3 nucleotides: TGTGCCAGCAATAACAGGGGTGGAACCGGGGAGCTGTTTTTT. Translation: CASNNRGGTGELFF.

This clonotype was picked up a small number of times. This chain joins TRBV5-1 and TRBJ1-1, with 7 bases that match TRBD1. This CDR3 has 14 amino acids. Germline CDR1 and CDR2: SGHRS and YFSETQ. V trimming: 2 bases; J trimming: 4 bases; junction bases outside the gene matches: 5. The CDR3 nucleotides read TGCGCCAGCAGCTTACAGGGGCTTAGCACTGAAGCTTTCTTT. Translation gives CASSLQGLSTEAFF.

The V and J genes are TRBV9 and TRBJ2-3, with D uncertain. Germline loops: CDR1 SGDLS, CDR2 YYNGEE. CDR3 length: 14 amino acids. Trimming left V 4 bases short and J 7 bases short, with 16 bases between. In DNA, the CDR3 is TGTGCCAGCAGCACCCAACCACAAGCAAATACGCAGTATTTT. Translating it yields CASSTQPQANTQYF.

The chain joins TRBV5-1 to TRBJ2-5; 7 nucleotides match TRBD2. The CDR3 spans 16 residues. The germline gives CDR1 SGHRS, CDR2 YFSETQ. The ends lost 3 bases at V and 2 bases at J; junction bases unmatched: 10. The CDR3, as DNA: TGCGCCAGCAGCTCGGGACGGGCTAGCGGACAAGAGACCCAGTACTTC. Its protein is CASSSGRASGQETQYF.

The table lists this clonotype with many counts. The chain combines TRBV3-1 with TRBJ2-3; 7 positions match TRBD2. The junction had 2 bases not matched to a gene; V was cut back by 0 bases and J by 11 bases. Germline V gene lookup returns CDR1 LGHDT and CDR2 YNNKEL (reference sequence). This CDR3 region has 12 residues. The CDR3 protein is CASSQDSGMQYF. The CDR3 DNA follows: TGTGCCAGCAGCCAAGACAGCGGGATGCAGTATTTT.

The J gene is TRBJ2-5, the V gene TRBV5-1; 13 bases align to TRBD2. This CDR3 region has 20 residues. The J segment lost 2 bases and the V segment lost 4 bases, leaving 17 bases of the junction unmatched. Germline CDR1 is SGHRS and CDR2 is YFSETQ. The CDR3, as DNA: TGCGCCAGCAGCCGCCTGACTAGCGGGGGGCGGCCTGGGCGGCAAGAGACCCAGTACTTC. Translating gives CASSRLTSGGRPGRQETQYF.

This clonotype was seen a handful of times. The chain employs TRBV27 and TRBJ2-5; TRBD1 matches at 9 bases. The germline gives CDR1 MNHEY, CDR2 SMNVEV (reference sequence). Trimming removed 5 bases from V and 5 bases from J; junction bases left unmatched: 6. The CDR3 consists of 14 residues. The CDR3 coding sequence is TGTGCCAGCAGTGTGGGACAGGGTTGGGAGACCCAGTACTTC. Encoded protein: CASSVGQGWETQYF.

Many counts were recorded for this clonotype. The rearrangement links TRBV20-1 to TRBJ2-7; D is perhaps TRBD2 (5 bases). Trimming took 6 bases from V and 2 from J, leaving 14 bases between them. Germline CDR1 is DFQATT and CDR2 is SNEGSKA (reference sequence). The CDR3 spans 13 residues. CDR3 in DNA: TGCAGTGCAGGTAGAGGGCTCACCTACGAGCAGTACTTC. Translating gives CSAGRGLTYEQYF.

This clonotype occurred many times. The chain uses TRBV15 and TRBJ2-3, with D unresolved. The CDR3 covers 14 residues. V shed 5 bases and J shed 4 bases, with 13 bases lying between them. The V gene's germline CDR1 is LNHNV and CDR2 YYDKDF (reference sequence). The CDR3 loop is CATSSPGGADTQYF. The CDR3 coding sequence is TGTGCCACCAGCTCCCCAGGCGGAGCAGATACGCAGTATTTT.

The V and J genes are TRBV6-5 and TRBJ2-7; tentatively, D is TRBD2 (5 bases). Trimming removed 3 bases at V and 6 bases at J, with 12 bases between. The CDR3 sequence is 13 residues long. Germline CDR1 and CDR2: MNHEY and SVGAGI. The CDR3: CASSYHSRGEQYV. In nucleotides, the CDR3 is TGTGCCAGCAGTTATCATAGCCGGGGCGAGCAGTACGTC.

This clonotype turned up a few times. The V call is TRBV2, the J call TRBJ1-4, with unresolved D. V was clipped by 2 bases and J by 0 bases, with 16 bases between them. The CDR3 consists of 18 residues. Germline lookup yields CDR1 SNHLY and CDR2 FYNNEI. The DNA of the CDR3 is TGTGCCAGCAGTGAAAGGCTCCTGGGCCCCCCAACTAATGAAAAACTGTTTTTT. Protein product: CASSERLLGPPTNEKLFF.

This clonotype was seen only a few times. The junction departs from germline at one end; a sequencing error may be responsible. V gene TRBV6-2 or TRBV6-3 combines with J gene TRBJ2-1; 9 bases agree with TRBD1. CDR1 MNHEY and CDR2 SVGEGT come from the germline V gene. The CDR3 consists of 12 residues. The CDR3 bases are TGTGCCAGCAGTAAAACAGGGGGCGCGAGGGGCTTC. Translating gives CASSKTGGARGF.

This clonotype occurred many times. The gene calls are TRBV7-2 and TRBJ2-3; TRBD2 is a possible D gene (5 bases). The CDR3 spans 12 residues. The ends were cut back, 9 bases at V and 5 bases at J, with 12 bases in the middle. Germline CDR1 reads SGHTA; CDR2 reads FQGNSA. CDR3: CASSPEGDTQYF. The CDR3 region has the DNA TGTGCCAGTAGTCCAGAGGGAGATACGCAGTATTTT.

The J gene is TRBJ1-1, the V gene TRBV6-2 or TRBV6-3, with TRBD1 as a possible D gene (5 bases). This CDR3 spans 21 amino acids. Germline V lookup: CDR1 MNHEY, CDR2 SVGEGT. Trimming left V 6 bases short and J 0 bases short, with 32 bases between. The CDR3 region is CASRAKGRPPSPRSMNTEAFF. CDR3 nucleotide sequence: TGTGCCAGCAGGGCGAAGGGGCGACCCCCTTCCCCTCGTTCGATGAACACTGAAGCTTTCTTT.

The genes are TRBV7-2 and TRBJ2-1; 7 nucleotides agree with TRBD1. The CDR3 runs to 12 residues. V lost 5 bases, J lost 9 bases, and 4 bases stayed unmatched. CDR1 is SGHTA, CDR2 FQGNSA, per germline. The CDR3 DNA reads TGTGCCAGCAGCCCGGGGACAGCTGAGCAGTTCTTC. It specifies CASSPGTAEQFF.

The sample holds a few counts of this clonotype. The V call is TRBV27, the J call TRBJ1-2; 7 bases agree with TRBD1. V lost 5 bases to trimming and J lost 4 bases; unmatched junction nucleotides: 4. The CDR3 spans 13 residues. The germline CDR1 and CDR2 sequences are MNHEY and SMNVEV (reference sequence). This chain's CDR3 is CASSLRQGYGYTF. The DNA of the CDR3 is TGTGCCAGCAGTCTCAGACAGGGCTATGGCTACACCTTC.

The V gene is TRBV18, the J gene TRBJ2-7; the D gene could be TRBD1 or TRBD2 (5 bases each). The CDR3 loop spans 12 amino acids. Trimming shortened V by 2 bases and J by 6 bases, and 8 bases separated the two germline ends. Looked up from germline, CDR1 is KGHSH and CDR2 is LQKENI. CDR3 sequence (DNA): TGTGCCAGCTCACCAGAGAGGGGCGAGCAGTACGTC. Protein: CASSPERGEQYV.

J is TRBJ2-5 and V is TRBV18, with 12 bases lining up with TRBD2. The germline V gene has CDR1 KGHSH and CDR2 LQKENI. V shed 2 bases and J 5 bases; nucleotides not matched to a gene: 6. The CDR3 loop spans 16 amino acids. In DNA, the CDR3 is TGTGCCAGCTCACCAGGACTAGCGGGGCCGGGGGAGACCCAGTACTTC. Amino acids: CASSPGLAGPGETQYF.

This CDR3 is CASSYQGSGTEAFF. The CDR3 nucleotides read TGTGCCAGCAGTTACCAGGGATCGGGAACTGAAGCTTTCTTT. This sequence joins TRBV6-5 and TRBJ1-1; TRBD1 might be the D (5 bases). CDR3 length equals 14 residues. Germline assignment: CDR1 MNHEY and CDR2 SVGAGI. Between the trimmed V and J ends, which lost 2 bases and 5 bases, there was a span of 12 bases.

The CDR3: CASSQPGRTGGYEQYF. DNA for the CDR3: TGCGCCAGCAGCCAACCAGGCCGGACAGGGGGCTACGAGCAGTACTTC. The rearrangement uses TRBV4-1 and TRBJ2-7, with 10 bases lining up with TRBD1. The CDR3 contains 16 residues. CDR1 MGHRA and CDR2 YSYEKL come from the germline V gene. The V segment lost 2 bases and the J segment 3 bases; nucleotides outside the gene matches: 7.

This chain links TRBV4-2 with TRBJ2-5; the match to TRBD2 covers 15 bases. The CDR3 is made up of 19 amino acids. Germline trimming cut 1 base from V and 6 bases from J; bases unmatched to any gene: 12. Germline V gives CDR1 LGHNA, CDR2 YNFKEQ. CDR3 region: CASSQVQGLAGGYQKTQYF. Written as DNA, the CDR3 is TGTGCCAGCAGCCAAGTTCAGGGACTAGCGGGGGGCTACCAGAAGACCCAGTACTTC.

This clonotype appeared a few times. V gene TRBV5-1 combines with J gene TRBJ2-2; 7 bases fit TRBD2. The CDR3 runs 17 residues. In germline, CDR1 is SGHRS, CDR2 YFSETQ. Trimming cost V 0 bases and J 4 bases; bases outside gene matches: 9. This CDR3 is CASSLGPLRGTTGELFF. Here the CDR3 DNA reads TGCGCCAGCAGCTTGGGACCTTTGCGGGGGACCACCGGGGAGCTGTTTTTT. The entire variable domain, with the rest obtained from reference TRBV5-1 and TRBJ2-2, is as follows: KAGVTQTPRYLIKTRGQQVTLSCSPISGHRSVSWYQQTPGQGLQFLFEYFSETQRNKGNFPGRFSGRQFSNSRSEMNVSTLELGDSALYLCASSLGPLRGTTGELFFGEGSRLTVL.

The chain is built from TRBV28 and TRBJ1-5, with D hard to call. The CDR3 spans 14 residues. The germline V and J ends were trimmed by 7 bases and 6 bases, with 16 bases remaining between them. Germline CDR1 reads MDHEN; CDR2 reads SYDVKM. In DNA, the CDR3 is TGTGCCAGCAATATAGCGTCTTGGGGTCAGCCCCAGCATTTT. Translation: CASNIASWGQPQHF.

This rearrangement joins TRBV7-3 to TRBJ1-1, with D possibly TRBD1 on 6 matching bases. The ends were cut back, 6 bases at V and 2 bases at J, with 13 bases in the middle. Germline V gene data show CDR1 as SGHTA and CDR2 as FQGTGA. The CDR3 extends over 14 amino acids. CDR3 DNA sequence: TGTGCCAGCAGGTTTGTCGGGGGCAACACTGAAGCTTTCTTT. Amino acids: CASRFVGGNTEAFF.

A few counts support this clonotype. The V gene is TRBV20-1, the J gene TRBJ2-6, with 9 bases aligning to TRBD2. This CDR3 has 17 amino acids. Per germline, CDR1 DFQATT and CDR2 SNEGSKA (reference sequence). Germline trimming cut 3 bases from V and 1 base from J; bases unmatched to any gene: 7. This CDR3 is CSASNLAGMSGANVLTF. CDR3 coding DNA: TGCAGTGCTAGTAATCTAGCGGGGATGTCTGGGGCCAACGTCCTGACTTTC.